The rows below give T cell receptor beta chains drawn from one sample of a study of T cell responses to AZD1222 COVID-19 vaccine. Repertoires were generated with immunoSEQ multiplex PCR, while TCRdb's copy carries only in-frame clones and drops some. The sample lists roughly 100,000 clones; about 85% were seen once. Sequencing used peripheral blood, obtained on day 0 of AZD1222 vaccination. All receptors come from an adult in good health. Each CDR3 is given with its conserved first and last residue. The order of the fields is J gene, clone size, V gene, CDR3 length, D gene, CDR3 protein, CDR3 DNA. A D gene is named only where the DNA matches it firmly. Size is stated for part of the rows, as once, few or many counts, or as a class when the clone is expanded.

J gene: TRBJ1-2
clone size: NA
V gene: TRBV19
CDR3 length: 13
D gene: TRBD1
CDR3 protein: CASRRDREEGYTF
CDR3 DNA: TGTGCCAGTAGAAGGGACAGGGAGGAAGGCTACACCTTC

J gene: TRBJ2-1
clone size: NA
V gene: TRBV27
CDR3 length: 16
D gene: NA
CDR3 protein: CASSLLGGPTYNEQFF
CDR3 DNA: TGTGCCAGCAGTTTATTAGGGGGACCTACTTACAATGAGCAGTTCTTC

J gene: TRBJ1-2
clone size: NA
V gene: TRBV7-3
CDR3 length: 14
D gene: NA
CDR3 protein: CASSLTGPGSGYTF
CDR3 DNA: TGTGCCAGCAGCTTAACGGGCCCGGGGAGTGGCTACACCTTC

J gene: TRBJ1-1
clone size: NA
V gene: TRBV25-1
CDR3 length: 16
D gene: NA
CDR3 protein: CASSESLLVDGDEAFF
CDR3 DNA: TGTGCCAGCAGTGAATCACTTCTCGTGGACGGAGATGAAGCTTTCTTT

J gene: TRBJ1-6
clone size: NA
V gene: TRBV5-6
CDR3 length: 16
D gene: TRBD1
CDR3 protein: CASSFGTGTFNSPLHF
CDR3 DNA: TGTGCCAGCAGCTTCGGGACAGGGACCTTCAATTCACCCCTCCACTTT

J gene: TRBJ2-4
clone size: NA
V gene: TRBV5-4
CDR3 length: 14
D gene: NA
CDR3 protein: CASSFPGIENIQYF
CDR3 DNA: TGTGCCAGCAGCTTCCCAGGAATAGAAAACATTCAGTACTTC

J gene: TRBJ2-1
clone size: NA
V gene: TRBV15
CDR3 length: 15
D gene: TRBD2
CDR3 protein: CATSTRRGVYNEQFF
CDR3 DNA: TGTGCCACCAGCACCCGACGGGGGGTCTACAATGAGCAGTTCTTC

J gene: TRBJ2-3
clone size: once
V gene: TRBV3-1/TRBV3-2
CDR3 length: 14
D gene: NA
CDR3 protein: CASSPRGKLDTQYF
CDR3 DNA: TGTGCCAGCAGTCCGAGGGGTAAGCTAGATACGCAGTATTTT

J gene: TRBJ1-1
clone size: NA
V gene: TRBV3-1/TRBV3-2
CDR3 length: 15
D gene: NA
CDR3 protein: CASSPTGGPDTEAFF
CDR3 DNA: TGTGCCAGCAGCCCCACCGGGGGGCCGGACACTGAAGCTTTCTTT

J gene: TRBJ1-6
clone size: NA
V gene: TRBV6-5
CDR3 length: 12
D gene: TRBD1
CDR3 protein: CASRTGNSPLHF
CDR3 DNA: TGTGCCAGCCGGACAGGGAATTCACCCCTCCACTTT

J gene: TRBJ1-3
clone size: NA
V gene: TRBV3-1/TRBV3-2
CDR3 length: 15
D gene: NA
CDR3 protein: CASSQEVYSGNTIYF
CDR3 DNA: TGTGCCAGCAGCCAAGAGGTTTACTCTGGAAACACCATATATTTT

J gene: TRBJ1-2
clone size: NA
V gene: TRBV6-5
CDR3 length: 15
D gene: NA
CDR3 protein: CASSPPGNTNYGYTF
CDR3 DNA: TGTGCCAGCAGTCCCCCGGGGAATACTAACTATGGCTACACCTTC

J gene: TRBJ1-2
clone size: many
V gene: TRBV6-5
CDR3 length: 14
D gene: TRBD1
CDR3 protein: CASRKQGKQYGYTF
CDR3 DNA: TGTGCCAGCAGGAAACAGGGGAAGCAATATGGCTACACCTTC